A few counts support the clone carrying this T cell receptor (beta chain). The CDR3 runs to 15 residues. Germline loops: CDR1 SGHRS, CDR2 YFSETQ. Trimming left V 4 bases short and J 0 bases short, with 10 bases between. With 60 Vbeta and 13 Jbeta primers, the PCR was carried out. Generated by immunoSEQ multiplex PCR, the TCRdb table keeps only in-frame clones and is missing some. The table records 100,000 to 130,000 clones, around 69% of them present only once. These data originate in a study of cytomegalovirus exposure and HLA in healthy donors. J is TRBJ2-2 and V is TRBV5-1, with D perhaps TRBD2 (5 bases). The TCR was taken from a man aged 18 to 30 in good health and CMV-seronegative. The source material was PBMCs. CDR3 sequence: CASSPSGANTGELFF. The CDR3 nucleotides are TGCGCCAGCAGCCCCTCCGGGGCGAACACCGGGGAGCTGTTTTTT.